Listed below are T cell receptor beta chains from one sample, sequenced in a study of T cell responses to AZD1222 COVID-19 vaccine. The data were produced by immunoSEQ multiplex PCR, yet TCRdb's version contains in-frame clones alone and is incomplete. The profile shows 150,000 to 200,000 clones, around 94% of them singletons. Material: peripheral blood, obtained 28 days after the second dose of the MenACWY control vaccine. The receptors derive from an adult who received the MenACWY meningococcal vaccine as a control. Each CDR3 is given with its conserved first and last residue. The D gene is left open where the match is weak. Expanded clones are given a class, and other clones once, few, many or no size at all.

TRBV19,NA,few,TRBJ2-2,CASKKDVGYTGELFF,TGTGCCAGTAAAAAAGATGTAGGCTACACCGGGGAGCTGTTTTTT
TRBV6-1,NA,NA,TRBJ1-1,CASSDRRVNTEAFF,TGTGCCAGCAGTGACCGCAGGGTGAACACTGAAGCTTTCTTT
TRBV27,NA,NA,TRBJ2-3,CASRQGGGTDTQYF,TGTGCCAGCCGACAGGGCGGGGGCACAGATACGCAGTATTTT
TRBV5-6,TRBD1,NA,TRBJ1-1,CASSHFRDRDPGEAFF,TGTGCCAGCAGCCACTTCCGGGACAGGGACCCGGGTGAAGCTTTCTTT
TRBV7-2,NA,NA,TRBJ2-1,CASSLWTWGEQFF,TGTGCCAGCAGCTTGTGGACCTGGGGGGAGCAGTTCTTC
TRBV7-6,NA,NA,TRBJ2-1,CASSHELGGEIHHEQFF,TGTGCCAGCAGCCACGAATTGGGTGGGGAGATACACCATGAGCAGTTCTTC
TRBV2,NA,NA,TRBJ2-2,CASTWRDSGELFF,TGTGCCAGCACTTGGAGGGACTCCGGGGAGCTGTTTTTT
TRBV23-1,NA,NA,TRBJ1-2,CASSQSRDVSPGPYGYTF,TGCGCCAGCAGTCAATCTCGGGACGTCTCCCCTGGCCCTTATGGCTACACCTTC
TRBV7-8,TRBD1,NA,TRBJ2-7,CASSSTGGAYEQYF,TGTGCCAGCAGCTCGACAGGGGGTGCCTACGAGCAGTACTTC
TRBV19,TRBD1,NA,TRBJ1-6,CASSPRGGQGAASSPLHF,TGTGCCAGTAGTCCAAGGGGGGGACAGGGCGCCGCCTCTTCACCCCTCCACTTT
TRBV7-9,TRBD1,NA,TRBJ2-3,CASSLGQPSTDTQYF,TGTGCCAGCAGCTTGGGACAGCCTAGCACAGATACGCAGTATTTT